Listed here are 27 T cell receptor beta chains from one sample, sequenced in a study of Graves' ophthalmopathy and Graves' hyperthyroidism. RNA transcripts provided the template for amplifying TCR beta CDR3 regions. A first-round RT-PCR used HTBI primers, followed by a second-round multiplex PCR. TCRdb used MiXCR to reprocess the multiplex PCR reads, holding one entry per CDR3 protein. The table has roughly 300,000 distinct CDR3 sequences, 15% to 20% seen once. What was sequenced was peripheral blood. The receptors were sampled from an adult man with Graves' ophthalmopathy.

This clonotype was recorded at least ten times. The chain joins TRBV5-8 to TRBJ2-5; either TRBD1 or TRBD2 may fit D (5 bases each). Trimming took off 1 base at V and 5 bases at J, with 9 bases between the two ends. Germline lookup yields CDR1 SGHTS and CDR2 YDEGEE. The CDR3 loop spans 13 amino acids. The chain's CDR3 is CASSLLEGETQYF. Written as DNA, the CDR3 is TGTGCCAGCAGCTTGCTAGAGGGGGAGACCCAGTACTTC.

This clonotype was recorded at least ten times. The genes are TRBV3-1 and TRBJ1-2, with D maybe TRBD1 (6 bases). CDR3 length: 13 residues. V lost 4 bases to trimming and J lost 4 bases, with 10 bases between them. CDR1 is LGHDT and CDR2 is YNNKEL in the germline V gene (reference sequence). CDR3 region: CASSRTDSYGYTF. Here the CDR3 DNA reads TGTGCCAGCAGCCGAACGGACAGCTATGGCTACACCTTC.

In its sample, this clonotype was seen many times. The gene calls are TRBV29-1 and TRBJ2-7, with D tentatively TRBD2 (5 bases). Germline CDR1 is SQVTM and CDR2 is ANQGSEA. This CDR3 comprises 12 residues. V lost 4 bases and J lost 3, with 10 bases in between. The chain's CDR3 is CSVGRVGYEQYF. In nucleotides, the CDR3 is TGCAGCGTTGGGCGGGTAGGCTACGAGCAGTACTTC.

This clonotype was seen ten or more times. J is TRBJ1-5 and V is TRBV7-9; TRBD1 aligns across 7 bases. The CDR3 sequence is 15 residues long. Losses at the gene ends were 7 bases for V and 6 bases for J; bases not matched to a gene: 12. Germline V gene data show CDR1 as SEHNR and CDR2 as FQNEAQ (reference sequence). CDR3 sequence (DNA): TGTGCCAGCACCGACAGACAGGGCGGGAGTCAGCCCCAGCATTTT. Amino acid sequence: CASTDRQGGSQPQHF.

The table lists this clonotype with many counts. Here the CDR3 reads CAWSQQGNTIYF. Written as DNA, the CDR3 is TGTGCCTGGAGCCAACAAGGAAACACCATATATTTT. The chain couples TRBV30 to TRBJ1-3; D is unclear. The V gene lost 3 bases and the J gene lost 4 bases, with 7 bases spanning the gap. CDR1 and CDR2 (germline): GTSNPN, SVGIG (reference sequence). The CDR3 length is 12 residues.

This clonotype was observed at least ten times. The genes are TRBV12-3 or TRBV12-4 and TRBJ2-5, with 10 bases lining up with TRBD2. With V trimmed by 6 bases and J by 5 bases, 6 bases remained unmatched. This CDR3 is built from 14 residues. CDR3 coding DNA: TGTGCCAGCAGCCTAAGCGGGGGGGCGGAGACCCAGTACTTC. It specifies CASSLSGGAETQYF.

This clonotype was seen many times. The CDR3 protein is CSVKEGGFGEQYF. The CDR3, as DNA: TGCAGCGTGAAAGAGGGGGGGTTCGGCGAGCAGTACTTC. The rearrangement joins TRBV29-1 to TRBJ2-7; D is perhaps TRBD2 (7 bases). V dropped 6 bases and J dropped 6 bases, with 18 bases sitting between them. This CDR3 region has 13 residues. Per germline, CDR1 SQVTM and CDR2 ANQGSEA.

Concerning this clonotype itself: This may stem from a read error, because a much larger clone lies one nucleotide away. The chain couples TRBV11-2 to TRBJ2-2; 8 bases are shared with TRBD2. This CDR3 comprises 16 residues. The germline gives CDR1 SGHAT, CDR2 FQNNGV. The CDR3 spells CAISSGTRSGNGELFF. CDR3 DNA sequence: TGTGCCATCAGCTCGGGGACTAGGTCCGGAAACGGGGAGCTGTTTTTT.

This clonotype was observed many times. The chain employs TRBV6-2 or TRBV6-3 and TRBJ2-7; no clear D. CDR3 length equals 12 residues. Germline V gene sequence: CDR1 MNHEY, CDR2 SVGEGT. V was pared by 5 bases and J by 4 bases, with 9 bases between. CDR3: CASSRQVYEQYF. For the CDR3, the DNA is TGTGCCAGCAGTAGGCAGGTTTACGAGCAGTACTTC.

This clonotype was seen ten or more times. The chain combines TRBV20-1 with TRBJ1-1; D is unresolved. The CDR3 sequence is 11 residues long. Germline-derived CDR1 and CDR2 are DFQATT and SNEGSKA (reference sequence). The ends were cut back, 4 bases at V and 10 bases at J, with 13 bases in the middle. CDR3 loop: CSAKDPMRAFF. In DNA form, the CDR3 reads TGCAGTGCTAAGGACCCTATGCGAGCTTTCTTT.

This clonotype was picked up many times. This chain uses TRBV6-1 with TRBJ1-1; D not resolved. The germline V gene encodes CDR1 MNHNS and CDR2 SASEGT. The V end lost 5 bases, the J end lost 0 bases, and 10 bases lay between the germline ends. The CDR3 spans 14 residues. The CDR3 region has the DNA TGTGCCAGCAGTCGATCGACAATGAACACTGAAGCTTTCTTT. Translation gives CASSRSTMNTEAFF.

This clonotype was detected many times. V gene TRBV5-1 combines with J gene TRBJ1-6, with D possibly being TRBD1 (5 bases). The germline V and J ends were trimmed by 4 bases and 10 bases, with 18 bases remaining between them. Per germline, CDR1 SGHRS and CDR2 YFSETQ. This CDR3 has 15 residues. The CDR3 is CASSHGTEPRSPLHF. CDR3 bases: TGCGCCAGCAGCCATGGGACCGAGCCTCGATCACCCCTCCACTTT.

There are many counts of this clonotype. This chain joins TRBV12-3 or TRBV12-4 and TRBJ1-1; D unclear. The CDR3 runs to 14 residues. The V gene lost 3 bases and the J gene lost 3 bases, with 11 bases spanning the gap. CDR3 bases: TGTGCCAGCAGTTTTGCTACAAGGGACACTGAAGCTTTCTTT. Translation: CASSFATRDTEAFF.

This clonotype was recorded at least ten times. The CDR3 sequence: CASSLGPTGPNYEQYF. The CDR3, as DNA: TGCGCCAGCAGCTTAGGACCGACAGGGCCGAATTACGAGCAGTACTTC. V and J are TRBV5-1 and TRBJ2-7, with 7 bases fitting TRBD1. V shed 2 bases, J shed 4 bases, and the junction held 12 bases outside the gene matches. From germline, CDR1 is SGHRS and CDR2 YFSETQ. This CDR3 contains 16 residues.

The table lists this clonotype with many counts. This sequence joins TRBV6-5 and TRBJ2-7; TRBD2 might be the D (6 bases). The V and J ends lost 1 base and 1 base respectively, with 11 bases between them. CDR3 length equals 15 residues. CDR1 and CDR2 from the germline V gene are MNHEY and SVGAGI. The CDR3 sequence: CASSYLGLGSYEQYF. CDR3 DNA sequence: TGTGCCAGCAGTTACTTGGGACTGGGATCCTACGAGCAGTACTTC.

Concerning this clonotype itself: One end of the junction fails to match germline, which may point to a read error. The chain couples TRBV6-2 or TRBV6-3 to TRBJ2-7; D is possibly TRBD1 or TRBD2 (5 bases each). CDR1 is MNHEY and CDR2 is SVGEGT in the germline V gene. The CDR3 consists of 19 residues. The CDR3: CASSYGSFSGLGVIYEQCF. In nucleotides, the CDR3 is TGTGCCAGCAGTTACGGGTCGTTTAGTGGACTGGGGGTTATCTACGAGCAGTGCTTC.

There are many counts of this clonotype. The chain combines TRBV11-2 with TRBJ2-7; D is uncertain. Germline lookup yields CDR1 SGHAT and CDR2 FQNNGV. The CDR3 sequence is 14 residues long. Trimming stripped 5 bases from V and 2 bases from J, with 13 bases between. DNA for the CDR3: TGTGCCAGCAGCCCAGTAACTCGAGCCTACGAGCAGTACTTC. It is translated as CASSPVTRAYEQYF.

This clonotype was observed many times. V is TRBV2 and J is TRBJ1-1; 8 bases fit TRBD1. With V trimmed by 4 bases and J by 4 bases, 2 bases remained unmatched. From germline, CDR1 is SNHLY and CDR2 FYNNEI. The CDR3 has 13 residues. In nucleotides, the CDR3 is TGTGCCAGCAGTGGGGACAGGCTCACTGAAGCTTTCTTT. Its translation is CASSGDRLTEAFF.

The rearrangement links TRBV7-8 to TRBJ2-5; 8 positions agree with TRBD2. Trimming removed 5 bases from V and 1 base from J; junction bases left unmatched: 6. Germline-derived CDR1 and CDR2 are SGHVS and FQNEAQ. The CDR3 contains 15 residues. CDR3 sequence (DNA): TGTGCCAGCAGCCCCCGGGGGGGCGGCCAAGAGACCCAGTACTTC. Translated, it gives CASSPRGGGQETQYF.

This clonotype appeared a few times. V and J are TRBV12-3 or TRBV12-4 and TRBJ1-1, with D uncertain. The CDR3 spans 13 residues. Trimming left V 6 bases short and J 3 bases short, with 11 bases between. CDR3 DNA sequence: TGTGCCAGCAGCCAGGTGAGCTACACTGAAGCTTTCTTT. It codes for CASSQVSYTEAFF.

A word on this clonotype: This may arise from a read error, as a much more abundant clone is one base away. The CDR3 is CASSLDSFDTIYF. The CDR3 nucleotides are TGTGCCAGCAGCTTAGACTCCTTTGACACCATATATTTT. This chain links TRBV7-9 with TRBJ1-3; D not certain. CDR1 is SEHNR and CDR2 is FQNEAQ in the germline V gene (reference sequence). This CDR3 contains 13 residues. Trimming removed 1 base from V and 8 bases from J, with 9 bases in between.

This clonotype occurred many times. The V gene is TRBV28, the J gene TRBJ1-2; TRBD1 is a possible D gene (6 bases). Germline V lookup: CDR1 MDHEN, CDR2 SYDVKM. The V and J ends lost 1 base and 2 bases respectively, with 8 bases between them. This CDR3 region has 14 residues. The DNA for the CDR3 is TGTGCCAGCAGTTTATATACAGGGAACTATGGCTACACCTTC. Amino acid sequence: CASSLYTGNYGYTF.

The table lists this clonotype with many counts. This sequence joins TRBV6-5 and TRBJ1-2, with 7 bases lining up with TRBD1. With V trimmed by 3 bases and J by 3 bases, 4 bases remained unmatched. Germline lookup yields CDR1 MNHEY and CDR2 SVGAGI. The CDR3 is made up of 14 amino acids. CDR3 nucleotide sequence: TGTGCCAGCAGTTATACAGGGGAGGACTATGGCTACACCTTC. Translation gives CASSYTGEDYGYTF.

This clonotype was recorded many times. The gene calls are TRBV30 and TRBJ2-5; 11 nucleotides match TRBD1. J gave up 5 bases and V 2 bases, and 4 bases lay outside the gene matches. Germline V lookup: CDR1 GTSNPN, CDR2 SVGIG (reference sequence). This CDR3 region has 14 residues. CDR3 nucleotides: TGTGCCTGGAGTAGGACAGGGGGCATGGAGACCCAGTACTTC. Amino acids: CAWSRTGGMETQYF.

This clonotype was seen repeatedly, ten times or more. The chain carries TRBV2 and TRBJ2-2; TRBD2 might be the D (6 bases). Germline V gene data show CDR1 as SNHLY and CDR2 as FYNNEI. There are 14 residues in the CDR3. V lost 6 bases to trimming and J lost 4 bases, with 12 bases between them. The CDR3 region is CASRGLLGTGELFF. CDR3 sequence (DNA): TGTGCCAGCAGGGGACTCCTGGGCACCGGGGAGCTGTTTTTT.

This clonotype was recorded many times. V usage is TRBV10-3 and J usage is TRBJ2-2, with no clear D. V was clipped by 2 bases and J by 6 bases, with 7 bases between them. CDR1 ENHRY and CDR2 SYGVKD come from the germline V gene. The CDR3 is 13 amino acids. CDR3 residues: CAISERQAGELFF. In nucleotides, the CDR3 is TGTGCCATCAGTGAGAGGCAGGCCGGGGAGCTGTTTTTT.

This clonotype occurred many times. The V call is TRBV7-9, the J call TRBJ2-7, with 8 bases matching TRBD2. Losses at the gene ends were 2 bases for V and 0 bases for J; bases not matched to a gene: 6. Germline CDR1 SEHNR, CDR2 FQNEAQ (reference sequence). The CDR3 covers 16 residues. The CDR3 reads CASSLWFGTSSYEQYF. CDR3 nucleotide sequence: TGTGCCAGCAGCTTATGGTTCGGGACTAGCTCCTACGAGCAGTACTTC. Based on the CDR3 plus reference TRBV7-9 and TRBJ2-7, the full variable domain is DTGVSQNPRHKITKRGQNVTFRCDPISEHNRLYWYRQTLGQGPEFLTYFQNEAQLEKSRLLSDRFSAERPKGSFSTLEIQRTEQGDSAMYLCASSLWFGTSSYEQYFGPGTRLTVT.